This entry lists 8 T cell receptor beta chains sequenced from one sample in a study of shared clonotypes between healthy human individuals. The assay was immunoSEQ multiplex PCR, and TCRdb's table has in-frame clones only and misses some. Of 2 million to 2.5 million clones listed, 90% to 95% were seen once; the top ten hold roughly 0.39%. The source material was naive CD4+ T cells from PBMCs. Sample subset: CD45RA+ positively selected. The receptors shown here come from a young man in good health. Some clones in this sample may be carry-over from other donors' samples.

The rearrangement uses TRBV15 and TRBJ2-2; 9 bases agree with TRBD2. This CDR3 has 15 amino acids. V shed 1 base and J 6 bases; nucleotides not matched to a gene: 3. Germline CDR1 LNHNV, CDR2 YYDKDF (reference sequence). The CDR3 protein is CATSRASGTPGELFF. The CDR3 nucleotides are TGTGCCACCAGCAGAGCTAGCGGGACCCCCGGGGAGCTGTTTTTT.

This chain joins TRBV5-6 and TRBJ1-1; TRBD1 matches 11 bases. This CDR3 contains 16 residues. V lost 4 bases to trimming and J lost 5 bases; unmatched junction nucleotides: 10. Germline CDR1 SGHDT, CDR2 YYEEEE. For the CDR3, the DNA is TGTGCCAGCAGCGACCTGGGACAGGGGGTGTGGACTGAAGCTTTCTTT. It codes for CASSDLGQGVWTEAFF.

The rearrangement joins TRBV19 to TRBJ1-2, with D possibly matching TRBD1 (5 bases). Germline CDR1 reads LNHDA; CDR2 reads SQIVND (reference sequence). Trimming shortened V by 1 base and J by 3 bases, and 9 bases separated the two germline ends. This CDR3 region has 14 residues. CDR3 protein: CASSIGRQHYGYTF. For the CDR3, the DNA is TGTGCCAGTAGTATAGGGAGACAGCACTATGGCTACACCTTC.

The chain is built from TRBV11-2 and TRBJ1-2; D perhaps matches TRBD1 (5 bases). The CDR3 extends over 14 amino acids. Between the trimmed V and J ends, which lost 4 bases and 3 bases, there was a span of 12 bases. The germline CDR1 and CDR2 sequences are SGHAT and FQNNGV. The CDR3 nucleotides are TGTGCCAGCAGCTCGGCACGGGGCTACTATGGCTACACCTTC. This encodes CASSSARGYYGYTF.

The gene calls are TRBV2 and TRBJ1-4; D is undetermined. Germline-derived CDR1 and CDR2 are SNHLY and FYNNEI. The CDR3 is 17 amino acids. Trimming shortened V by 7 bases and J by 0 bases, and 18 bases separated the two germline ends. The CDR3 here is CASTISGRVATNEKLFF. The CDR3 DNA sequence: TGTGCCAGCACCATAAGCGGCCGGGTGGCAACTAATGAAAAACTGTTTTTT. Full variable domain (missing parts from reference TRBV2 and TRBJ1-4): EPEVTQTPSHQVTQMGQEVILRCVPISNHLYFYWYRQILGQKVEFLVSFYNNEISEKSEIFDDQFSVERPDGSNFTLKIRSTKLEDSAMYFCASTISGRVATNEKLFFGSGTQLSVL.

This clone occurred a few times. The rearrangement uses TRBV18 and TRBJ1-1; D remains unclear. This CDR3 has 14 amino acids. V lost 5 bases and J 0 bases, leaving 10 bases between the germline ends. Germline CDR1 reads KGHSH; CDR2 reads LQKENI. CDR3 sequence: CASSSKGMNTEAFF. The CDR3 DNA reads TGTGCCAGCTCATCAAAAGGGATGAACACTGAAGCTTTCTTT.

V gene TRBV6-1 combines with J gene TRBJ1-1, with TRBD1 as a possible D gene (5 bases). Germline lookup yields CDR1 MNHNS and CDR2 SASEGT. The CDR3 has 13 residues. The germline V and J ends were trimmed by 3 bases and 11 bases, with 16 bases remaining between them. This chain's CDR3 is CASSDSQGRVAFF. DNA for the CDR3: TGTGCCAGCAGTGATAGTCAGGGCCGGGTGGCTTTCTTT.

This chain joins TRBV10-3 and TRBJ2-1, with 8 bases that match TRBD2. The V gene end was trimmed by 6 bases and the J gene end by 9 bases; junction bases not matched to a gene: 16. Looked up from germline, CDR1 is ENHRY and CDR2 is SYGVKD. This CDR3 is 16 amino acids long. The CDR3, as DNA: TGTGCCATCAGCTTCCGAGGAGCGGGAGATTTTGTTGAGCAGTTCTTC. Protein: CAISFRGAGDFVEQFF.